The clone carrying this TCR beta chain was seen only a few times. The isolated RNA, all of it, was reverse transcribed, so expressed TCRB transcripts were what got sequenced. Sequenced by immunoSEQ multiplex PCR; TCRdb stores in-frame clones only, minus some. The profile shows approximately 340,000 clones, around 15% of them singletons. The data were taken from a study of beta chain features in type 1 diabetes. Trimming removed 1 base at V and 0 bases at J, with 16 bases between. Germline V gives CDR1 GTSNPN, CDR2 SVGIG (reference sequence). The CDR3 is made up of 16 amino acids. The origin of this receptor is a woman aged 18-29 years in good health. The sequencing sample was made of naive CD4+ T cells from blood. The chain carries TRBV30 and TRBJ2-7; the D gene is possibly TRBD2 (5 bases). CDR3 region: CAWSGKGSLSSYEQYF. In nucleotides, the CDR3 is TGTGCCTGGAGTGGTAAAGGGAGTTTAAGCTCCTACGAGCAGTACTTC.